This TCR beta chain was captured in a study of T-cell memory formation after mild COVID-19. Overall study: Among the donors, TCR clusters were largely specific to each donor.

CDR1 is MNHEY, CDR2 SVGEGT, per germline. Trimming took 6 bases from V and 1 from J, leaving 8 bases between them. The CDR3 sequence is 13 residues long. TCRalpha and TCRbeta libraries used 5'RACE with constant-segment primers and UMIs. TCRdb reprocessed the 5' RACE reads via MiXCR and lists one record per CDR3 protein. The data show about 210,000 distinct CDR3 sequences, roughly a tenth seen once. This receptor was obtained from a man younger than 30 who had mild COVID-19 (a few samples of this study predate the infection). Cell type and time point are not known. Sample: PBMCs or a T cell subset sorted from them (not recorded which). The gene calls are TRBV6-2 or TRBV6-3 and TRBJ2-3; D might be TRBD1 (6 bases). The CDR3, as DNA: TGTGCCAGCAGAGCAGGGGGCACAGATACGCAGTATTTT. Translation gives CASRAGGTDTQYF.